This T cell receptor (beta chain) emerged from a study of T cell repertoires in cytomegalovirus infection. Notes on the study in general: Cumulated frequencies of public TCR beta families served to identify carriers of CMV plus the relevant HLA.

With V trimmed by 5 bases and J by 6 bases, 4 bases remained unmatched. The CDR3 totals 14 residues. The germline CDR1 and CDR2 sequences are SGHVS and FNYEAQ. TCRdb used MiXCR to reprocess the reads, holding one entry per CDR3 protein. This sample has 85,000 to 130,000 distinct CDR3 sequences; around a quarter occur once, and the top ten carry 30% to 40%. This clonotype occurred once. The antigen is unknown. The sample comprised CD8+ T cells from PBMCs. This clonotype was sampled from a human donor in good health (CMV status not recorded). Some clones in this sample may be carry-over from other donors' samples. The chain employs TRBV7-6 and TRBJ2-1; TRBD1 matches 10 bases. The CDR3: CASSAGQGVNEQFF. The DNA of the CDR3 is TGTGCCAGCAGCGCCGGACAGGGGGTCAATGAGCAGTTCTTC.